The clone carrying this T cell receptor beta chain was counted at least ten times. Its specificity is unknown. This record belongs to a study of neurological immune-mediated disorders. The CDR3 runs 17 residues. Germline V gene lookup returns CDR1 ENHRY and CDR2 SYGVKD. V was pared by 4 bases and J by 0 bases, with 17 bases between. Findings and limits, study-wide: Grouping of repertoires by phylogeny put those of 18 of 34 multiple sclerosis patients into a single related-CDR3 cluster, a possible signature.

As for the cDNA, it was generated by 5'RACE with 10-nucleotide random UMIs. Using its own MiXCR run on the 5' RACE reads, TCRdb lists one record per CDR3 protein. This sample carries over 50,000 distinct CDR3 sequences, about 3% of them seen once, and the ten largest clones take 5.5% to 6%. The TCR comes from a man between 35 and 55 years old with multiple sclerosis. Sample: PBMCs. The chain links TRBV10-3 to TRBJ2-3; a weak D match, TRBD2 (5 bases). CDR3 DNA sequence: TGTGCCATCAGTGTCGCGCTAGCCCCTACTAGCACAGATACGCAGTATTTT. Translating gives CAISVALAPTSTDTQYF.